This T cell receptor beta chain was found in a study of siplizumab effects on memory and regulatory T cells. A note on this clone: What it binds is not known.

This CDR3 is built from 14 residues. Trimming took 4 bases from V and 1 from J, leaving 10 bases between them. Germline assignment: CDR1 LNHDA and CDR2 SQIVND (reference sequence). Study conclusions and caveats: There was no confirmation of the suppressive function of proliferating Tregs from siplizumab cultures. Major contributors to the alloresponse seemed to be naive T cells, which also appeared more diverse than memory cells.

Measured with immunoSEQ multiplex PCR; TCRdb has only the in-frame clones, and not every one. The repertoire has 100,000 or so clones, 90% to 95% of them found once; the top ten carry about 0.16%. This clonotype was obtained from a human donor in good health. The sequenced sample consisted of non-Treg CD4+ T cells sorted from blood. The gene calls are TRBV19 and TRBJ1-1; perhaps TRBD1 as D (5 bases). The CDR3 here is CASSNWQGNTEAFF. The CDR3 DNA reads as TGTGCCAGTAGTAATTGGCAGGGGAACACTGAAGCTTTCTTT.